The rows below give T cell receptor beta chains drawn from one sample of a study of blood T cell repertoires in COVID-19. Profiling relied on immunoSEQ multiplex PCR, and the TCRdb table lists in-frame clones only, not all of them. The sample shows over 150,000 clones, 84% of them seen only once. Sequencing input: peripheral blood. The receptors shown here come from a young man with active or convalescent COVID-19. CDR3s include the opening cysteine and the closing phenylalanine or tryptophan. A D gene is named only where the DNA matches it firmly. Part of the rows lack a size; the others show once, few, many or a class for expanded clones.

clone size,V gene,D gene,CDR3 length,J gene,CDR3 DNA,CDR3 protein
-,TRBV28,-,14,TRBJ1-5,TGTGCCAGCATGTCTGGGGCTGGCAATCAGCCCCAGCATTTT,CASMSGAGNQPQHF
-,TRBV18,-,14,TRBJ1-1,TGTGCCAGCTCTCAAGACCGGGGGAACACTGAAGCTTTCTTT,CASSQDRGNTEAFF
-,TRBV10-3,-,14,TRBJ1-1,TGTGCCATCAGTGATAGGGACATGAACACTGAAGCTTTCTTT,CAISDRDMNTEAFF
once,TRBV2,-,14,TRBJ2-7,TGTGCCAGCAGTGCCAGGGGTAGTTCCTACGAGCAGTACTTC,CASSARGSSYEQYF
-,TRBV2,TRBD1,16,TRBJ2-7,TGTGCCAGCAGACTTAGGACAGGGTTAGGGCAACGGCTACCGTACTTC,CASRLRTGLGQRLPYF
-,TRBV6-5,TRBD2,15,TRBJ2-7,TGTGCCAGCACCGAGGGACTAGCGGGGGCCTACGAGCAGTACTTC,CASTEGLAGAYEQYF
-,TRBV13,-,15,TRBJ2-7,TGTGCCAGCAGCCTAGTTAACAGGGCATCCTACGAGCAGTACTTC,CASSLVNRASYEQYF
-,TRBV7-3,TRBD2,16,TRBJ2-3,TGTGCCAGCAGCTCCGCGCTGACTAGCGGCACAGATACGCAGTATTTT,CASSSALTSGTDTQYF
-,TRBV18,-,11,TRBJ2-5,TGTGCCAGCTCACTTAGTGAGACCCAGTACTTC,CASSLSETQYF
-,TRBV4-3,-,16,TRBJ1-3,TGCGCCAGCAGCCGGGAACCCAGGGGACCTGGAAACACCATATATTTT,CASSREPRGPGNTIYF
-,TRBV28,-,15,TRBJ2-1,TGTGCCAGCAGTATGGGCGGGATCAGGAACAATGAGCAGTTCTTC,CASSMGGIRNNEQFF
-,TRBV28,-,15,TRBJ2-1,TGTGCCAGCAGCCGAGCGGATAGACCCTACAATGAGCAGTTCTTC,CASSRADRPYNEQFF
-,TRBV19,-,11,TRBJ2-7,TGTGCCAGTAGTCAGGGATCCGAGCAGTACTTC,CASSQGSEQYF
-,TRBV4-1,-,15,TRBJ1-3,TGCGCCAGCAGCCAAGAAAGGAGGCAGGCGGACACCATATATTTT,CASSQERRQADTIYF
once,TRBV18,-,17,TRBJ1-3,TGTGCCAGCTCAACCTCCGGGACAAGATTCTCTGGAAACACCATATATTTT,CASSTSGTRFSGNTIYF
-,TRBV6-2/TRBV6-3,TRBD2,15,TRBJ2-7,TGTGCCAGCAGCCTTAGGGGACTAGCGGGCTACGAGCAGTACTTC,CASSLRGLAGYEQYF
once,TRBV7-9,-,14,TRBJ1-2,TGTGCCAGCAGCTCGGAGGGAAGGGGTTATGGCTACACCTTC,CASSSEGRGYGYTF
once,TRBV4-1,TRBD1,14,TRBJ1-2,TGCGCCAGCAGCCAAGTCGGGACAGTTAGTGGCTACACCTTC,CASSQVGTVSGYTF
-,TRBV28,TRBD1,19,TRBJ1-5,TGTGCCAGCAGTCTCGCTCCGGGACAGGGGGCTCATAGCAATCAGCCCCAGCATTTT,CASSLAPGQGAHSNQPQHF
-,TRBV19,TRBD1,15,TRBJ2-1,TGTGCCAGTAGTACGGGACAGGGGAGACACACTGAGCAGTTCTTC,CASSTGQGRHTEQFF
-,TRBV7-3,-,15,TRBJ2-5,TGTGCCAGCAGCTCAGCGGCGGGGCTCCAAGAGACCCAGTACTTC,CASSSAAGLQETQYF
-,TRBV6-2/TRBV6-3,TRBD1,16,TRBJ1-4,TGTGCCAGCAGTTACTCTTTCGGGACAGCTAATGAAAAACTGTTTTTT,CASSYSFGTANEKLFF
-,TRBV6-5,-,14,TRBJ1-4,TGTGCCAGCAGTTACCAGGCCAGGCGAGAAAAACTGTTTTTT,CASSYQARREKLFF
-,TRBV7-9,-,13,TRBJ1-2,TGTGCCAGCAGCTTGACAGTAAACTATGGCTACACCTTC,CASSLTVNYGYTF
once,TRBV4-1,TRBD2,15,TRBJ2-1,TGCGCCAGCAGCCAAGCTAGCGGGATGGGGAATGAGCAGTTCTTC,CASSQASGMGNEQFF
-,TRBV4-2,-,16,TRBJ2-3,TGTGCCAGCAGCCAAGAGGGGCGCGGACGCACAGATACGCAGTATTTT,CASSQEGRGRTDTQYF
-,TRBV25-1,-,12,TRBJ2-5,TGTGCCAGCAGCGGGAGTTCGAAGACCCAGTACTTC,CASSGSSKTQYF
-,TRBV3-1/TRBV3-2,TRBD2,15,TRBJ2-7,TGTGCCAGCAGCGCGAGACTAGCGCGAGGCTTCGAGCAGTACTTC,CASSARLARGFEQYF
once,TRBV6-6,-,13,TRBJ2-1,TGTGCCAGCAGTCCTAGCTTCCACAATGAGCAGTTCTTC,CASSPSFHNEQFF